This T cell receptor beta chain was documented in a study of cytomegalovirus exposure and HLA in healthy donors. In regard to this clone: The antigen remains unidentified.

Whole-study results and caveats: A later analysis showed TCR association rates differing by HLA locus, peaking at DRB1 and lowest at HLA-C. Later analysis reportedly placed an Asian-associated ancestry cluster below the roughly 690-donor mean in N-insertions. Available immune exposure information was restricted to CMV serostatus only.

PCR involved 60 Vbeta and 13 Jbeta primers. The data were produced by immunoSEQ multiplex PCR, yet TCRdb's version contains in-frame clones alone and is incomplete. The sample includes 85,000 to 120,000 clones, 75% of them seen just once. Each of the donors was a healthy bone marrow donor. Germline V lookup: CDR1 SGHAT, CDR2 FQNNGV. V lost 1 base and J lost 4, with 11 bases in between. The CDR3 is made up of 15 amino acids. Material for sequencing was PBMCs. This rearrangement joins TRBV11-2 to TRBJ1-3; maybe TRBD1 (5 bases). The source of this sequence is a man aged 40-55 years in good health and CMV-seronegative. CDR3 region: CASSLAGVGGNTIYF. CDR3 in DNA: TGTGCCAGCAGCTTAGCGGGGGTGGGCGGAAACACCATATATTTT. The entire variable domain, with the rest obtained from reference TRBV11-2 and TRBJ1-3, is as follows: EAGVAQSPRYKIIEKRQSVAFWCNPISGHATLYWYQQILGQGPKLLIQFQNNGVVDDSQLPKDRFSAERLKGVDSTLKIQPAKLEDSAVYLCASSLAGVGGNTIYFGEGSWLTVV.